The clone carrying this T cell receptor (beta chain) was seen more than once but under ten times. Its antigen is unidentified. One entry per CDR3 protein results from TCRdb running MiXCR on the reads. Among approximately 910,000 distinct CDR3 sequences listed, less than 40% were seen once. The data belong to a study of T cell repertoires in cytomegalovirus infection. Trimming left V 5 bases short and J 11 bases short, with 18 bases between. The CDR3 has 13 amino acids. Per germline, CDR1 SGHTA and CDR2 FQGTGA. This rearrangement joins TRBV7-3 to TRBJ1-1; D remains ambiguous. Sequences were derived from cultured CD8+ T cells from PBMCs, sampled from culture after CMV antigen stimulation. The receptor comes from a human donor in good health (CMV status not recorded). Some clones in this sample may be carry-over from other donors' samples. DNA of the CDR3: TGTGCCAGCAGCCCACCCGGCTTATGGATGGCTTTCTTT. It translates to CASSPPGLWMAFF.